This T cell receptor beta chain was sequenced in a study of CD8 T cells in ankylosing spondylitis. Whole-study findings and limits: Past studies reported some motif variants in reactive arthritis synovial fluid and blood. What seemed typical of ankylosing spondylitis blood was a TCR beta motif built from roughly 8 highly homologous variants. Matched ankylosing spondylitis synovial fluid reportedly showed significant enrichment of disease-linked clones.

The table lists this clonotype with many counts. Antigen specificity is unknown. With molecular barcodes, quantitative 5'-RACE was used to make the TCR beta libraries. Using its own MiXCR run on the 5' RACE reads, TCRdb lists one record per CDR3 protein. In the table there are 500,000 or so distinct CDR3 sequences, roughly 5.3% of which are singletons. V lost 2 bases and J lost 11; bases outside the gene matches: 5. CDR3 length equals 12 residues. The chain uses TRBV12-3 or TRBV12-4 and TRBJ2-7; 8 nucleotides match TRBD2. The source material was blood, either unsorted or a sorted T cell fraction (not recorded which). The source of this sequence is a male donor with ankylosing spondylitis. CDR3 region: CASSLWGAGEYF. The CDR3 bases are TGTGCCAGCAGTTTATGGGGAGCGGGAGAGTACTTC.